This TCR beta chain is drawn from a study of blood T cell repertoires in COVID-19. Turning to this clone: Distinct nucleotide sequences in the sample also encode this CDR3.

The germline V gene encodes CDR1 LGHNA and CDR2 YNFKEQ. CDR3 length: 14 residues. V lost 4 bases and J lost 1; bases outside the gene matches: 2. TCRdb keeps only in-frame clones here, not all; method: immunoSEQ multiplex PCR. The table shows about 210,000 clones, with approximately 90% occurring only once. The sequence was obtained from a woman aged 40-49 years with acute or convalescent COVID-19. Sequencing was performed on peripheral blood. This chain uses TRBV4-2 with TRBJ1-1, with 8 positions matching TRBD1. CDR3 sequence (DNA): TGTGCCAGCAGCCGCGGACAGGGGAACACTGAAGCTTTCTTT. It translates to CASSRGQGNTEAFF.